The rows below give T cell receptor beta chains drawn from one sample of a study of T cells in localized non-small cell lung cancer. Sequencing was performed with immunoSEQ multiplex PCR; in TCRdb, only in-frame clones are kept and a portion is missing. Found here are about 21,000 clones, about 85% of them singletons; the top ten hold about 15%. The specimen comprised PBMCs, sampled before any cancer treatment. All receptors come from a woman aged 35 to 70 with stage II squamous cell lung carcinoma. Both conserved end residues are part of each CDR3. Each record gives: J gene, D gene, V gene, clone size, CDR3 protein, CDR3 DNA. D genes are given only for firm matches. Expanded clones are given a class, and other clones once, few, many or no size at all.

j_gene: TRBJ2-7; d_gene: .; v_gene: TRBV29-1; abundance: .; CDR3aa: CSVRTDSYEQYF; CDR3nt: TGCAGCGTTAGGACGGACTCCTACGAGCAGTACTTC
j_gene: TRBJ2-3; d_gene: .; v_gene: TRBV21-1; abundance: .; CDR3aa: CASSKGGTLADTRTDTQYF; CDR3nt: TGTGCCAGCAGCAAAGGGGGGACCCTAGCAGACACCCGCACAGATACGCAGTATTTT
j_gene: TRBJ2-1; d_gene: TRBD2; v_gene: TRBV19; abundance: .; CDR3aa: CASSSGRTPGPPNEQFF; CDR3nt: TGTGCCAGTTCTAGCGGGAGAACCCCTGGCCCCCCCAATGAGCAGTTCTTC
j_gene: TRBJ1-1; d_gene: .; v_gene: TRBV7-9; abundance: .; CDR3aa: CASSPSGATEAFF; CDR3nt: TGTGCCAGCAGCCCTTCAGGGGCCACTGAAGCTTTCTTT
j_gene: TRBJ2-7; d_gene: .; v_gene: TRBV11-3; abundance: .; CDR3aa: CASSLDTGRSSYEQYF; CDR3nt: TGTGCCAGCAGCTTAGATACAGGTCGTAGCTCCTACGAGCAGTACTTC
j_gene: TRBJ2-7; d_gene: .; v_gene: TRBV5-1; abundance: .; CDR3aa: CASSLVGTNGHYEQYF; CDR3nt: TGCGCCAGCAGCTTGGTAGGGACAAATGGCCACTACGAGCAGTACTTC
j_gene: TRBJ2-1; d_gene: TRBD2; v_gene: TRBV19; abundance: .; CDR3aa: CASTNGASGRGEQFF; CDR3nt: TGTGCCAGTACTAATGGGGCTAGCGGGAGAGGTGAGCAGTTCTTC
j_gene: TRBJ2-5; d_gene: .; v_gene: TRBV11-3; abundance: .; CDR3aa: CASSFGLSTDMMETQYF; CDR3nt: TGTGCCAGCAGCTTTGGGTTAAGTACGGACATGATGGAGACCCAGTACTTC
j_gene: TRBJ2-6; d_gene: .; v_gene: TRBV5-6; abundance: .; CDR3aa: CASSFRGSGANVLTF; CDR3nt: TGTGCCAGCAGCTTTCGAGGTTCTGGGGCCAACGTCCTGACTTTC
j_gene: TRBJ1-1; d_gene: .; v_gene: TRBV29-1; abundance: .; CDR3aa: CSVIAGGDTEAFF; CDR3nt: TGCAGCGTGATCGCTGGGGGAGACACTGAAGCTTTCTTT
j_gene: TRBJ2-3; d_gene: TRBD1; v_gene: TRBV7-6; abundance: .; CDR3aa: CASSTGQGTDTQYF; CDR3nt: TGTGCCAGCAGCACCGGACAGGGCACAGATACGCAGTATTTT
j_gene: TRBJ2-5; d_gene: .; v_gene: TRBV9; abundance: once; CDR3aa: CASSVRRASETQYF; CDR3nt: TGTGCCAGCAGCGTACGCAGAGCATCGGAGACCCAGTACTTC
j_gene: TRBJ1-1; d_gene: .; v_gene: TRBV11-3; abundance: once; CDR3aa: CASSSEGLRTTEAFF; CDR3nt: TGTGCCAGCAGCTCCGAGGGCCTTCGGACGACTGAAGCTTTCTTT
j_gene: TRBJ2-3; d_gene: .; v_gene: TRBV12-5; abundance: .; CDR3aa: CASGLGDTQYF; CDR3nt: TGTGCTAGTGGTTTGGGGGATACGCAGTATTTT
j_gene: TRBJ2-5; d_gene: .; v_gene: TRBV5-1; abundance: .; CDR3aa: CASSKSQETQYF; CDR3nt: TGCGCCAGCAGCAAATCCCAGGAGACCCAGTACTTC
j_gene: TRBJ1-3; d_gene: TRBD1; v_gene: TRBV7-6; abundance: few; CDR3aa: CASSRQGSGNTIYF; CDR3nt: TGTGCCAGCAGCCGACAGGGGTCTGGAAACACCATATATTTT
j_gene: TRBJ1-2; d_gene: TRBD1; v_gene: TRBV28; abundance: .; CDR3aa: CASRILTTGGGYTF; CDR3nt: TGTGCCAGCAGAATCTTAACAACAGGGGGAGGCTACACCTTC
j_gene: TRBJ2-5; d_gene: .; v_gene: TRBV15; abundance: .; CDR3aa: CATRLGGTRGETQYF; CDR3nt: TGTGCCACCAGATTAGGCGGGACCCGGGGAGAGACCCAGTACTTC
j_gene: TRBJ2-2; d_gene: TRBD2; v_gene: TRBV10-3; abundance: .; CDR3aa: CAIRQTSGSTGELFF; CDR3nt: TGTGCCATCAGGCAAACTAGCGGGAGTACCGGGGAGCTGTTTTTT
j_gene: TRBJ2-7; d_gene: TRBD2; v_gene: TRBV5-6; abundance: .; CDR3aa: CASSSRAGGNYEQYF; CDR3nt: TGTGCCAGCAGCTCCCGGGCGGGAGGGAACTACGAGCAGTACTTC
j_gene: TRBJ2-4; d_gene: .; v_gene: TRBV9; abundance: .; CDR3aa: CASSAAERSTKNIQYF; CDR3nt: TGTGCCAGCAGCGCCGCGGAGCGATCAACCAAAAACATTCAGTACTTC
j_gene: TRBJ2-1; d_gene: .; v_gene: TRBV12-5; abundance: .; CDR3aa: CASDREGEGSYNEQFF; CDR3nt: TGTGCTAGTGACCGTGAGGGAGAGGGCTCCTACAATGAGCAGTTCTTC
j_gene: TRBJ2-7; d_gene: TRBD2; v_gene: TRBV7-2; abundance: .; CDR3aa: CASSLRTSGKSTRSYEQYF; CDR3nt: TGTGCCAGCAGCTTAAGGACTAGCGGGAAATCTACTAGATCCTACGAGCAGTACTTC
j_gene: TRBJ2-1; d_gene: TRBD2; v_gene: TRBV5-1; abundance: once; CDR3aa: CASSLAGTSGSIAFF; CDR3nt: TGCGCCAGCAGCTTGGCCGGGACTAGCGGGAGTATTGCGTTCTTC
j_gene: TRBJ2-3; d_gene: .; v_gene: TRBV7-6; abundance: .; CDR3aa: CASSLYDTQYF; CDR3nt: TGTGCCAGCAGCTTATATGATACGCAGTATTTT
j_gene: TRBJ1-1; d_gene: .; v_gene: TRBV10-3; abundance: once; CDR3aa: CAISESDGRTGTEAFF; CDR3nt: TGTGCCATCAGTGAGTCGGATGGACGAACAGGGACTGAAGCTTTCTTT